Ten or more counts support the clone carrying this T cell receptor (beta chain). Antigen specificity is unknown. The sample originates from a study of T cells after yellow fever vaccination. J gave up 4 bases and V 8 bases, and 1 base lay outside the gene matches. This CDR3 comprises 12 residues. Germline CDR1 reads WSHSY; CDR2 reads SAAADI. Study results and caveats: Weaker, the secondary response had a peak occurring faster, on day 5 versus 15.

TCRdb re-called the 5' RACE reads through MiXCR, storing one row per CDR3 protein. The repertoire consists of approximately 300,000 distinct CDR3 sequences, with approximately 12% occurring once and the leading ten covering 2.5% to 4%. The TCR comes from a man younger than 35 who received the YFV17D yellow fever vaccine. Sequenced here: CD4+ T cells sorted from PBMCs, sampled 45 days after the yellow fever booster vaccination. The V and J genes are TRBV10-2 and TRBJ2-3; 9 nucleotides line up with TRBD2. CDR3 protein: CASSSGADTQYF. For the CDR3, the DNA is TGCGCCAGCTCTAGCGGGGCAGATACGCAGTATTTT.